Sequencing of this TCR beta chain was carried out in a study of blood T cell repertoires in COVID-19. Study overall: Some COVID-19 samples were acute and others convalescent; all came from the United States, Italy and Spain.

Original processing methods: The assay estimated nucleated cells by amplifying reference gene primers. The assay was immunoSEQ multiplex PCR, and TCRdb's table has in-frame clones only and misses some. That table supplies the V and J calls and clone size; D and trimming were determined from the DNA. In the table there are 130,000 to 150,000 clones, over 80% of which are singletons. The sequence was obtained from a woman aged 45-65 years with acute or convalescent COVID-19. The sequencing sample was made of peripheral blood.

This CDR3 reads CASSFSRHRPWRNIQYF. DNA of the CDR3: TGTGCCAGCAGTTTCTCCCGCCACAGGCCCTGGAGAAACATTCAGTACTTC. V and J are TRBV28 and TRBJ2-4; perhaps TRBD1 as D (5 bases). Trimming left V 3 bases short and J 6 bases short, with 21 bases between. Germline CDR1 and CDR2: MDHEN and SYDVKM. This CDR3 comprises 17 residues.